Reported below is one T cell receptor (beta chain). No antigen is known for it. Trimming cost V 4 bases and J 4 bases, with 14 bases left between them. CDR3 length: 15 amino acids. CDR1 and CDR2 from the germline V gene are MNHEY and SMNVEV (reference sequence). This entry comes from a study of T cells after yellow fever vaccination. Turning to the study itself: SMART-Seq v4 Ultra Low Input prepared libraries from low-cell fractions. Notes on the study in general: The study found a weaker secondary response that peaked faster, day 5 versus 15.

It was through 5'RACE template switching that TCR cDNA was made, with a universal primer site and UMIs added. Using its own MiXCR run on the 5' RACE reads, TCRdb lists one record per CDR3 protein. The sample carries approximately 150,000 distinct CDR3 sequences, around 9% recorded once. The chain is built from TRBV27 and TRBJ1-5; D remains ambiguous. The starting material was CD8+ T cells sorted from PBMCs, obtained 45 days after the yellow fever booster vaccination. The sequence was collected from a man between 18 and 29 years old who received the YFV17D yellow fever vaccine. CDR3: CASSSRWAVNQPQHF. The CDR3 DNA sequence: TGTGCCAGCAGTTCCCGGTGGGCGGTGAATCAGCCCCAGCATTTT.